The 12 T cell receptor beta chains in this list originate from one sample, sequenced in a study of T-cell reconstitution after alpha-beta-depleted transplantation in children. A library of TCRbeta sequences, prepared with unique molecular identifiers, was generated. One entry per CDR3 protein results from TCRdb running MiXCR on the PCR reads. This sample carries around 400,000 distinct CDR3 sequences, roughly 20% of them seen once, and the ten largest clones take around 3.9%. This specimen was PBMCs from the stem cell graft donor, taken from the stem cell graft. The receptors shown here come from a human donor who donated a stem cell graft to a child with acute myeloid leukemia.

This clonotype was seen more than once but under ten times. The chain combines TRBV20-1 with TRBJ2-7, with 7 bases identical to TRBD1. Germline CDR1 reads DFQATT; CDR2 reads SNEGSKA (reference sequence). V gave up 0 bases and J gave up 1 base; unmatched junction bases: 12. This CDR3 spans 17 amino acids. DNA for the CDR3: TGCAGTGCTAGAGACGTGGACAGGATCGCAAATTCCTACGAGCAGTACTTC. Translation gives CSARDVDRIANSYEQYF.

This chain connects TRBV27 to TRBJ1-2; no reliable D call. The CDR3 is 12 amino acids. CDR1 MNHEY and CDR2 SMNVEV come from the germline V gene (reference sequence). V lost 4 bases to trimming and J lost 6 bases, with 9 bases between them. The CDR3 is CASSSGPHGYTF. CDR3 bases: TGTGCCAGCAGTTCCGGACCCCATGGCTACACCTTC.

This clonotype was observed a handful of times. CDR3: CASSQGEQGGYEQYF. The CDR3 DNA reads TGCGCCAGCAGCCAAGGGGAACAGGGCGGCTACGAGCAGTACTTC. The J gene is TRBJ2-7, the V gene TRBV4-1; D is perhaps TRBD1 (6 bases). In germline, CDR1 is MGHRA, CDR2 YSYEKL. This CDR3 comprises 15 residues. V was cut by 1 base and J by 3 bases, with 13 bases left in between.

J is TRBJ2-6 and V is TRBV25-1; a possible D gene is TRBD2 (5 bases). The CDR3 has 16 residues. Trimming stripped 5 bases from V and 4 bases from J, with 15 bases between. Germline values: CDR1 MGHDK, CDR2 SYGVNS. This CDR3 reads CASSLARTGGANVLTF. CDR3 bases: TGTGCCAGCAGTCTTGCCAGGACGGGAGGGGCCAACGTCCTGACTTTC.

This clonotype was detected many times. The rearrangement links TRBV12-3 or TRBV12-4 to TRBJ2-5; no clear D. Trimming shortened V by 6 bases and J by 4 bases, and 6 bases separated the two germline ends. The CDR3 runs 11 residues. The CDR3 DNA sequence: TGTGCCAGCAGCCTAATAGAGACCCAGTACTTC. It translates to CASSLIETQYF.

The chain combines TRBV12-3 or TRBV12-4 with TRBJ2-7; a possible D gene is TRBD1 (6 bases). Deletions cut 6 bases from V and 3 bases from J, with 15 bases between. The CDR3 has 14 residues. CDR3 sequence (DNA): TGTGCCAGCAGGTACACGGGACACAACTACGAGCAGTACTTC. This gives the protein CASRYTGHNYEQYF.

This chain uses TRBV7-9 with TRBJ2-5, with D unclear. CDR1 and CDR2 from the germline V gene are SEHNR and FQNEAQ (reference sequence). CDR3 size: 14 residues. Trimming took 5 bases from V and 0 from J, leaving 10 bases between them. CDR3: CASSEDSYQETQYF. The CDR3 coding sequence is TGTGCCAGCAGCGAAGACTCGTACCAAGAGACCCAGTACTTC.

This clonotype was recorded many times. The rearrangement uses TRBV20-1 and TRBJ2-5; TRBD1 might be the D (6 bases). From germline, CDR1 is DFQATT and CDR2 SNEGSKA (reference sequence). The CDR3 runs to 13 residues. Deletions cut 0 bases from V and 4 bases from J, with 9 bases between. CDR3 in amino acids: CSARETGRETQYF. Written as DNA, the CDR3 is TGCAGTGCTAGAGAAACAGGGCGAGAGACCCAGTACTTC.

Here the CDR3 reads CATSDSDRETQYF. The CDR3 region has the DNA TGTGCCACCAGTGATTCGGACAGAGAGACCCAGTACTTC. V is TRBV24-1 and J is TRBJ2-5, with D perhaps TRBD1 (6 bases). This CDR3 contains 13 residues. Trimming took off 2 bases at V and 4 bases at J, with 7 bases between the two ends. CDR1 is KGHDR and CDR2 is SFDVKD in the germline V gene.

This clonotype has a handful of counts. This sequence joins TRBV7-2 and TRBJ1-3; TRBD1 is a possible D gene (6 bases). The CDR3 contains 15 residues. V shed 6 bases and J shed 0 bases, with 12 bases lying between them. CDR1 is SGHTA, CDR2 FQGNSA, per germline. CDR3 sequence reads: CASRPRTASGNTIYF. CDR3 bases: TGTGCCAGCAGACCTCGGACAGCCTCTGGAAACACCATATATTTT.

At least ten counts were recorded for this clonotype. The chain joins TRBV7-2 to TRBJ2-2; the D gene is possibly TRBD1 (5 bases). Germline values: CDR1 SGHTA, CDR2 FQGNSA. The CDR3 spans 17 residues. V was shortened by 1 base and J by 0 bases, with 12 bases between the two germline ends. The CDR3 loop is CASSLELGHANTGELFF. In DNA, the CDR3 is TGTGCCAGCAGCTTAGAGCTCGGACACGCGAACACCGGGGAGCTGTTTTTT.

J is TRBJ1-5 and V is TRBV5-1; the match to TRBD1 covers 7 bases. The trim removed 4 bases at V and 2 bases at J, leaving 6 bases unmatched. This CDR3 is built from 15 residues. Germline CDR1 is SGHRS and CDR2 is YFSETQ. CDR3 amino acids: CASSDTGDRNQPQHF. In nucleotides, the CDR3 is TGCGCCAGCAGCGACACAGGGGATCGCAATCAGCCCCAGCATTTT. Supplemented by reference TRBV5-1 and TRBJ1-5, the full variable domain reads KAGVTQTPRYLIKTRGQQVTLSCSPISGHRSVSWYQQTPGQGLQFLFEYFSETQRNKGNFPGRFSGRQFSNSRSEMNVSTLELGDSALYLCASSDTGDRNQPQHFGDGTRLSIL.